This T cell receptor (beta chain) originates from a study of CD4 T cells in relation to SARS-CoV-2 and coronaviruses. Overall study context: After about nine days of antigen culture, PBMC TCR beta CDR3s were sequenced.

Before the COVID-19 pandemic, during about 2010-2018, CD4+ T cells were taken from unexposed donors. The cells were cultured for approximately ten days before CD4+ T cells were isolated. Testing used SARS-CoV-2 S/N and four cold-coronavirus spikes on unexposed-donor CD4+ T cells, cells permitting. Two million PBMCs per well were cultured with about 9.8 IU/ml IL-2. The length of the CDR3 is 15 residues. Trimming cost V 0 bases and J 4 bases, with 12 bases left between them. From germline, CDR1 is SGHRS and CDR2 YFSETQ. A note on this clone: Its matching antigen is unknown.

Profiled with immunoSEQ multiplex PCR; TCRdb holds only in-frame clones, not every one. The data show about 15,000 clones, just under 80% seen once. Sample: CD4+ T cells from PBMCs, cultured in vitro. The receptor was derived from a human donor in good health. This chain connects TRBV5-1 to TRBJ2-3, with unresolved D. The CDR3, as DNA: TGCGCCAGCAGCTTGGCCGGCCAGAGTGCAGATACGCAGTATTTT. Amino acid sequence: CASSLAGQSADTQYF. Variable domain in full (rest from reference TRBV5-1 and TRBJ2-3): KAGVTQTPRYLIKTRGQQVTLSCSPISGHRSVSWYQQTPGQGLQFLFEYFSETQRNKGNFPGRFSGRQFSNSRSEMNVSTLELGDSALYLCASSLAGQSADTQYFGPGTRLTVL.